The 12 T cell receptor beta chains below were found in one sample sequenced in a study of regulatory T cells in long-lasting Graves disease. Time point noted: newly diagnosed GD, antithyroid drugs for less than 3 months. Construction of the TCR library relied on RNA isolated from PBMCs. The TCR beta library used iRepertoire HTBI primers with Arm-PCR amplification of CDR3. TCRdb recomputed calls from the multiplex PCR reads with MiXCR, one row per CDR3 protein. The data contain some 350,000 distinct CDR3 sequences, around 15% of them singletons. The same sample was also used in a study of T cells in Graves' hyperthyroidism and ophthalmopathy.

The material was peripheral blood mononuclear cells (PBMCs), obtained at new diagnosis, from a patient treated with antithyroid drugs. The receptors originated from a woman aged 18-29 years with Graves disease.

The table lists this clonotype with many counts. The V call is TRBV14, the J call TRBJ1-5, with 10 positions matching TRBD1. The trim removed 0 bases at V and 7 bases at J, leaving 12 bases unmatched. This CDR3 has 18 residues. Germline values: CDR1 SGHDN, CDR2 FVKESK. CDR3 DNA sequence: TGTGCCAGCAGCCAAGATCTCGCGGGGACAGGGGTTCGGCAGCCCCAGCATTTT. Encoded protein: CASSQDLAGTGVRQPQHF.

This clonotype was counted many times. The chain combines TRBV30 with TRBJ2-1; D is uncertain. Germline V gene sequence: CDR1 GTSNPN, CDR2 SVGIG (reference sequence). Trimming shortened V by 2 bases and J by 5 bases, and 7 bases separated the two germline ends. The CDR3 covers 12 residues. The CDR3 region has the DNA TGTGCCTGGAGTCGCGCCCACAATGAGCAGTTCTTC. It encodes CAWSRAHNEQFF.

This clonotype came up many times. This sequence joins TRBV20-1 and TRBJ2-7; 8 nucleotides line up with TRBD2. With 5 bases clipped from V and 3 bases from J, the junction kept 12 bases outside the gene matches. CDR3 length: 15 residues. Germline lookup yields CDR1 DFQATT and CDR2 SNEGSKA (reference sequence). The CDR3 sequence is CSADGGSGRVYEQYF. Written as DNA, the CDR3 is TGCAGTGCTGATGGGGGAAGCGGGAGAGTCTACGAGCAGTACTTC.

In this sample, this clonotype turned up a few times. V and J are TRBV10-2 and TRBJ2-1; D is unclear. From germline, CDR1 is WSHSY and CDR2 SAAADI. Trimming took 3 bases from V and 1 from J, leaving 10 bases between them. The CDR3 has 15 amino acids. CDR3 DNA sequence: TGCGCCAGCAGTGACGGGCTCCTATCCTACAATGAGCAGTTCTTC. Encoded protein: CASSDGLLSYNEQFF.

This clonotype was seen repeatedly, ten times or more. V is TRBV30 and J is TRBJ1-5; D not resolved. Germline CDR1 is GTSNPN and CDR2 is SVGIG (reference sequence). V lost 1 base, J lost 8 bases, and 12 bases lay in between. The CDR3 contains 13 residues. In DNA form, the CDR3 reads TGTGCCTGGAGTGCAGAGGAGATCAAGCCCCAGCATTTT. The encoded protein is CAWSAEEIKPQHF. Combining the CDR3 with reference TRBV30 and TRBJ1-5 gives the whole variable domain SQTIHQWPATLVQPVGSPLSLECTVEGTSNPNLYWYRQAAGRGLQLLFYSVGIGQISSEVPQNLSASRPQDRQFILSSKKLLLSDSGFYLCAWSAEEIKPQHFGDGTRLSIL.

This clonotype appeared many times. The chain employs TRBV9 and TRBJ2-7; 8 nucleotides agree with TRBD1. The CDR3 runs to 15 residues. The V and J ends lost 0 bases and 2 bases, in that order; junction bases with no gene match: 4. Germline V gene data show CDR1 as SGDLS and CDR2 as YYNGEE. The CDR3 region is CASSVGQGATYEQYF. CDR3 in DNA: TGTGCCAGCAGCGTAGGGCAGGGGGCGACCTACGAGCAGTACTTC.

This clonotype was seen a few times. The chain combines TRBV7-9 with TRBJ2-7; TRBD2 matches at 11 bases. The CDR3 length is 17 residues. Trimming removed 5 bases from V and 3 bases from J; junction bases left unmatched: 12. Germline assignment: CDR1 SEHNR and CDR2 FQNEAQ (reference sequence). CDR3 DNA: TGTGCCAGCAGCGACACAATTAGCGGGAGGGCCAACTACGAGCAGTACTTC. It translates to CASSDTISGRANYEQYF.

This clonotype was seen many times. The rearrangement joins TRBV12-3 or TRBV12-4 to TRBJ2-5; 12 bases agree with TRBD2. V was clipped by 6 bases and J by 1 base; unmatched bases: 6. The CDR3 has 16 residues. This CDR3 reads CASRLAGGRIQETQYF. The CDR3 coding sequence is TGTGCCAGCAGACTAGCGGGGGGCCGAATCCAAGAGACCCAGTACTTC.

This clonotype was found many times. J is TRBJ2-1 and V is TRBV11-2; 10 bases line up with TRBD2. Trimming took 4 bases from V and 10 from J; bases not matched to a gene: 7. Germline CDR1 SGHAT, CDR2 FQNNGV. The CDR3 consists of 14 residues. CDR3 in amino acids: CASSSLAGANEQFF. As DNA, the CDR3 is TGTGCCAGCAGCTCCCTAGCGGGAGCTAACGAGCAGTTCTTC.

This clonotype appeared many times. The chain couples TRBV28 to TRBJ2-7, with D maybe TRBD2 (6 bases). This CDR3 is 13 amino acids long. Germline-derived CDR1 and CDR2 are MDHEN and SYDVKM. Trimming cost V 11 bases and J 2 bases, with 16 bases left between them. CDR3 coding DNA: TGTGCCTCGGACCGGGGGAGAACCTACGAGCAGTACTTC. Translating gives CASDRGRTYEQYF.

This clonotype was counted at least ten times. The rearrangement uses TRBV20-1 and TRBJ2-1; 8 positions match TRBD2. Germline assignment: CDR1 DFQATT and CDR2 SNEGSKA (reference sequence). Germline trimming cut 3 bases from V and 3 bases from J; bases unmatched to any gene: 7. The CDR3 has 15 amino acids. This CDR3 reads CSARGVAGSYNEQFF. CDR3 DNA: TGCAGTGCTAGGGGGGTAGCGGGAAGCTACAATGAGCAGTTCTTC.

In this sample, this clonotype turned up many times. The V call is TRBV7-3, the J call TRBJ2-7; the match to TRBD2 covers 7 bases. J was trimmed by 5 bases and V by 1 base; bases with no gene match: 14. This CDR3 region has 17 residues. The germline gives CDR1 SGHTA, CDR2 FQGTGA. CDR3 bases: TGTGCCAGCAGCTTAAAGGCCATCAGACTAGCCGCCCACGAGCAGTACTTC. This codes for CASSLKAIRLAAHEQYF.